This T cell receptor (beta chain) was recorded in a study of blood T cell repertoires in COVID-19. Germline values: CDR1 LNHDA, CDR2 SQIVND (reference sequence). This CDR3 comprises 14 residues. Trimming stripped 9 bases from V and 1 base from J, with 16 bases between. Method: immunoSEQ multiplex PCR; TCRdb's copy keeps in-frame clones and lacks some. The table shows fewer than 110,000 clones, with 91% occurring only once. Sequenced sample: peripheral blood. This TCR was recovered from a man aged 45 to 65 with acute or convalescent COVID-19. The V and J genes are TRBV19 and TRBJ2-7, with D possibly matching TRBD2 (5 bases). The CDR3 DNA reads TGTGCCAGCCGAGAGGGAATCCGTTCCTACGAGCAGTACTTC. Amino acids: CASREGIRSYEQYF.